The 28 T cell receptor beta chains presented below share a single source sample, sequenced in a study of blood T cell repertoires in COVID-19. The data were produced by immunoSEQ multiplex PCR, yet TCRdb's version contains in-frame clones alone and is incomplete. This table has fewer than 450,000 clones, about 87% appearing once. The sequenced material came from peripheral blood. All receptors come from a woman in her forties or fifties with COVID-19, enrolled during active disease.

V and J are TRBV7-9 and TRBJ1-5; D possibly corresponds to TRBD1 (5 bases). This CDR3 is built from 15 residues. Germline CDR1 is SEHNR and CDR2 is FQNEAQ (reference sequence). Trimming removed 0 bases at V and 5 bases at J, with 11 bases between. The CDR3 region has the DNA TGTGCCAGCAGCTTAGCGAATGGGGGGGATCAGCCCCAGCATTTT. This translates into CASSLANGGDQPQHF.

The rearrangement joins TRBV2 to TRBJ1-1, with TRBD1 identical over 8 bases. Germline lookup yields CDR1 SNHLY and CDR2 FYNNEI. The CDR3 extends over 14 amino acids. The V and J ends lost 6 bases and 1 base, in that order; junction bases with no gene match: 4. The CDR3 DNA is TGTGCCAGCAGAGGACAGGGTCAGAACACTGAAGCTTTCTTT. Translated: CASRGQGQNTEAFF.

The genes are TRBV11-3 and TRBJ2-7; D is unclear. Germline assignment: CDR1 SGHNT and CDR2 YENEEA. The CDR3 length is 14 residues. The V end lost 6 bases, the J end lost 7 bases, and 19 bases lay between the germline ends. The CDR3 region is CASRKQGLRREQYF. In nucleotides, the CDR3 is TGTGCCAGCAGAAAACAAGGCCTGAGGAGAGAGCAGTACTTC. The full variable domain, its missing parts supplied by reference TRBV11-3 and TRBJ2-7, is EAGVVQSPRYKIIEKKQPVAFWCNPISGHNTLYWYLQNLGQGPELLIRYENEEAVDDSQLPKDRFSAERLKGVDSTLKIQPAELGDSAVYLCASRKQGLRREQYFGPGTRLTVT.

Here the CDR3 DNA reads TGCAGCGTTGTAACGGCGGGAGCTCGGTACAATGAGCAGTTCTTC. Its protein is CSVVTAGARYNEQFF. The chain joins TRBV29-1 to TRBJ2-1, with 7 positions matching TRBD2. Germline loops: CDR1 SQVTM, CDR2 ANQGSEA. The V gene end was trimmed by 4 bases and the J gene end by 4 bases; junction bases not matched to a gene: 10. The length of the CDR3 is 15 residues.

V is TRBV5-6 and J is TRBJ1-5; no reliable D call. V lost 0 bases, J lost 2 bases, and 9 bases lay in between. The V gene's germline CDR1 is SGHDT and CDR2 YYEEEE. This CDR3 has 15 residues. DNA for the CDR3: TGTGCCAGCAGCTTGGCAGGATTAGGCAATCAGCCCCAGCATTTT. This gives the protein CASSLAGLGNQPQHF.

This chain connects TRBV10-3 to TRBJ1-1; no reliable D call. Germline CDR1 and CDR2: ENHRY and SYGVKD. V was cut by 4 bases and J by 3 bases, with 9 bases left in between. This CDR3 comprises 13 residues. Here the CDR3 reads CAISGTAHTEAFF. CDR3 coding DNA: TGTGCCATCAGTGGGACTGCACACACTGAAGCTTTCTTT.

The chain employs TRBV4-3 and TRBJ2-6, with a weak D call TRBD1 (6 bases). The CDR3 is made up of 17 amino acids. The V end lost 0 bases, the J end lost 3 bases, and 12 bases lay between the germline ends. The germline V gene has CDR1 LGHNA and CDR2 YSLEER. The CDR3 DNA is TGCGCCAGCAGCCAAGAAGTCAGGGGTTATGGGGCCAACGTCCTGACTTTC. Translated, it gives CASSQEVRGYGANVLTF.

DNA of the CDR3: TGTGCCAGCTCACCGGGAGGTGGAGGTACGCAGTATTTT. This codes for CASSPGGGGTQYF. The chain recombines TRBV18 with TRBJ2-3, with D perhaps TRBD2 (6 bases). The CDR3 is 13 residues long. Trimming removed 3 bases from V and 8 bases from J, with 12 bases in between. CDR1 is KGHSH and CDR2 is LQKENI in the germline V gene.

The gene calls are TRBV5-4 and TRBJ2-2; 8 bases map to TRBD1. With 3 bases clipped from V and 5 bases from J, the junction kept 3 bases outside the gene matches. The CDR3 covers 14 residues. Germline V gives CDR1 SGHNT, CDR2 YYREEE (reference sequence). DNA for the CDR3: TGTGCCAGCAGCTCCCGACAGGGGACCGGGGAGCTGTTTTTT. Its protein product is CASSSRQGTGELFF.

J is TRBJ2-7 and V is TRBV18; a possible D gene is TRBD1 (6 bases). V shed 3 bases and J shed 0 bases, with 15 bases lying between them. CDR1 and CDR2 (germline): KGHSH, LQKENI. The CDR3 length is 16 residues. CDR3 sequence: CASSPSRGSSSYEQYF. CDR3 sequence (DNA): TGTGCCAGCTCACCTTCCAGGGGCTCGAGCTCCTACGAGCAGTACTTC. The full variable domain, completed using reference TRBV18 and TRBJ2-7, is NAGVMQNPRHLVRRRGQEARLRCSPMKGHSHVYWYRQLPEEGLKFMVYLQKENIIDESGMPKERFSAEFPKEGPSILRIQQVVRGDSAAYFCASSPSRGSSSYEQYFGPGTRLTVT.

CDR3 loop: CASSGLTGVSYNEQFF. For the CDR3, the DNA is TGCGCCAGCAGCGGCCTGACAGGGGTGTCCTACAATGAGCAGTTCTTC. The chain joins TRBV5-1 to TRBJ2-1, with 8 positions matching TRBD1. This CDR3 contains 16 residues. The V gene's germline CDR1 is SGHRS and CDR2 YFSETQ. V was pared by 4 bases and J by 1 base, with 7 bases of the junction left unmatched.

The chain combines TRBV30 with TRBJ1-1; 7 bases map to TRBD1. J lost 5 bases, V lost 4 bases, and 4 bases had no gene match. This CDR3 region has 12 residues. Germline V CDR1 and CDR2: GTSNPN, SVGIG (reference sequence). CDR3 DNA sequence: TGTGCCTGGAATCAGGGGGTGACTGAAGCTTTCTTT. Encoded protein: CAWNQGVTEAFF.

This clone was seen only once. The J gene is TRBJ2-2, the V gene TRBV5-1; 7 bases match TRBD2. CDR1 and CDR2 (germline): SGHRS, YFSETQ. With 0 bases clipped from V and 5 bases from J, the junction kept 4 bases outside the gene matches. This CDR3 contains 15 residues. The CDR3 here is CASSLVGAGTGELFF. CDR3 sequence (DNA): TGCGCCAGCAGCTTGGTCGGAGCGGGGACCGGGGAGCTGTTTTTT.

The chain recombines TRBV5-4 with TRBJ1-2; D uncertain. V was shortened by 4 bases and J by 5 bases, with 15 bases between the two germline ends. CDR1 and CDR2 (germline): SGHNT, YYREEE (reference sequence). CDR3 length: 14 residues. The chain's CDR3 is CASSPPSWPYGYTF. The CDR3 DNA reads as TGTGCCAGCAGCCCTCCCTCTTGGCCATATGGCTACACCTTC.

The V call is TRBV19, the J call TRBJ2-7; TRBD2 matches at 9 bases. V lost 3 bases and J lost 4; bases outside the gene matches: 7. This CDR3 has 15 amino acids. Germline V lookup: CDR1 LNHDA, CDR2 SQIVND (reference sequence). CDR3 amino acids: CASSISAGGMYEQYF. The CDR3 region has the DNA TGTGCCAGTAGTATCTCAGCGGGAGGAATGTACGAGCAGTACTTC.

In this sample, this clone turned up once. The rearrangement uses TRBV2 and TRBJ1-6; no reliable D call. In germline, CDR1 is SNHLY, CDR2 FYNNEI. This CDR3 contains 12 residues. The V gene lost 6 bases and the J gene lost 7 bases, with 7 bases spanning the gap. As DNA, the CDR3 is TGTGCCAGCAGCGACACGAATTCACCCCTCCACTTT. Translation gives CASSDTNSPLHF.

This sequence joins TRBV7-2 and TRBJ2-7; the match to TRBD1 covers 7 bases. The V and J ends lost 5 bases and 1 base, in that order; junction bases with no gene match: 8. Germline assignment: CDR1 SGHTA and CDR2 FQGNSA. CDR3 length: 15 amino acids. CDR3 region: CASSQMDRSSYEQYF. As DNA, the CDR3 is TGTGCCAGCAGCCAGATGGACAGGAGTTCCTACGAGCAGTACTTC.

Remarks on this clone: The junction shows a germline mismatch at one end, possibly a read error. The V and J genes are TRBV5-1 and TRBJ2-7; 12 positions match TRBD2. The CDR3 sequence is 16 residues long. Per the germline V gene, CDR1 is SGHRS and CDR2 is YFSETQ. The CDR3 DNA reads TGCGCCAGCAACTTGTACTCTAGCGGGAGGGCCGGGGAGCAGTACTTC. Translating gives CASNLYSSGRAGEQYF.

The gene calls are TRBV6-5 and TRBJ2-1; TRBD2 matches 7 bases. Per germline, CDR1 MNHEY and CDR2 SVGAGI. V was pared by 6 bases and J by 9 bases, with 5 bases of the junction left unmatched. The CDR3 has 12 amino acids. For the CDR3, the DNA is TGTGCCAGCAGAAGGGACTATAGTGAGCAGTTCTTC. Translating gives CASRRDYSEQFF.

The chain has TRBV28 and TRBJ1-2, with a possible D match to TRBD1 (5 bases). The length of the CDR3 is 13 residues. The V gene's germline CDR1 is MDHEN and CDR2 SYDVKM. The V and J ends lost 6 bases and 4 bases respectively, with 12 bases between them. In nucleotides, the CDR3 is TGTGCCAGCAGCCCAGGGTTTACCTATGGCTACACCTTC. Its protein is CASSPGFTYGYTF.

The chain's CDR3 is CASSSTGTGAGGNQPQHF. The CDR3 region has the DNA TGTGCCAGCAGTAGCACCGGGACAGGGGCAGGAGGCAATCAGCCCCAGCATTTT. The chain links TRBV2 to TRBJ1-5; 10 bases align to TRBD1. The CDR3 loop spans 18 amino acids. In germline, CDR1 is SNHLY, CDR2 FYNNEI. Losses at the gene ends were 5 bases for V and 2 bases for J; bases not matched to a gene: 12.

This sequence joins TRBV30 and TRBJ1-1; D possibly corresponds to TRBD1 (5 bases). Germline CDR1 is GTSNPN and CDR2 is SVGIG (reference sequence). V lost 6 bases, J lost 2 bases, and 16 bases lay in between. This CDR3 contains 14 residues. CDR3 nucleotide sequence: TGTGCCTGCCTGTTCGGGGGTAAAAACACTGAAGCTTTCTTT. It translates to CACLFGGKNTEAFF.

This clone occurred once. J is TRBJ2-7 and V is TRBV6-5; possible D gene TRBD2, 6 bases. V dropped 6 bases and J dropped 0 bases, with 15 bases sitting between them. The length of the CDR3 is 15 residues. CDR1 and CDR2 (germline): MNHEY, SVGAGI. CDR3 loop: CASRKDRRDSYEQYF. The CDR3, as DNA: TGTGCCAGCAGAAAGGATCGGCGGGACTCCTACGAGCAGTACTTC.

This clone was found once. V gene TRBV19 combines with J gene TRBJ1-1, with 8 bases aligning to TRBD1. The CDR3 sequence is 15 residues long. The ends lost 5 bases at V and 1 base at J; junction bases unmatched: 6. Germline lookup yields CDR1 LNHDA and CDR2 SQIVND (reference sequence). CDR3 region: CASSAGTGQNTEAFF. For the CDR3, the DNA is TGTGCCAGTAGTGCCGGGACAGGACAGAACACTGAAGCTTTCTTT.

The DNA for the CDR3 is TGTGCCAGCAGCACCCCGGGGGCGGGAGGGCCTGGGTACGAGCAGTACTTC. It encodes CASSTPGAGGPGYEQYF. The rearrangement joins TRBV5-4 to TRBJ2-7; 9 nucleotides match TRBD2. Trimming at V came to 4 bases and at J to 4 bases, leaving 15 bases not matched to a gene. The CDR3 consists of 17 residues. In germline, CDR1 is SGHNT, CDR2 YYREEE (reference sequence).

In DNA form, the CDR3 reads TGTGCCAGCACCCCCCTAGGAGCAGGGGCCCACGAGCAGTACTTC. As protein: CASTPLGAGAHEQYF. The genes are TRBV28 and TRBJ2-7; possibly TRBD1 for D (6 bases). Germline V CDR1 and CDR2: MDHEN, SYDVKM. This CDR3 is 15 amino acids long. V lost 7 bases and J 5 bases, leaving 21 bases between the germline ends.

V is TRBV27 and J is TRBJ1-1; D possibly corresponds to TRBD1 (5 bases). The CDR3 contains 15 residues. The V gene's germline CDR1 is MNHEY and CDR2 SMNVEV (reference sequence). V was pared by 5 bases and J by 0 bases, with 13 bases between. CDR3 bases: TGTGCCAGCAGTCCCATCCTCAGGGTGAACACTGAAGCTTTCTTT. Encoded protein: CASSPILRVNTEAFF.

This chain uses TRBV19 with TRBJ2-7; 10 nucleotides match TRBD1. V lost 5 bases to trimming and J lost 3 bases; unmatched junction nucleotides: 4. CDR3 length equals 14 residues. Per the germline V gene, CDR1 is LNHDA and CDR2 is SQIVND (reference sequence). CDR3 nucleotides: TGTGCCAGTAGTCCTCGGGACAGGGGCTACGAGCAGTACTTC. Translating gives CASSPRDRGYEQYF.